The 3 T cell receptor beta chains below were found in one sample sequenced in a study of response to subunit inactivated influenza vaccine (dated by TCRdb to 2017 to 2018). The library was produced with RT-PCR. Sequencing was carried out with an Illumina HiSeq 2500. Using fastp trimming at Q25 and MiXCR clonotype assembly, TCRdb reanalyzed the public sequencing data and kept in-frame beta chains. Under each unique CDR3 protein, matching rows form one entry showing the most common genes and DNA. The sample table records almost 600,000 distinct CDR3 sequences; around 13% of these occur just once. The ten largest account for around 10% of the sample. The source material was PBMCs from blood, sampled roughly 13 days after vaccination. The receptors derive from a man aged 50-60 years who received an inactivated influenza vaccine. Donor details come from another sample of the same person, matched by shared clones.

This clonotype has a handful of counts. The chain recombines TRBV3-1 with TRBJ2-1; the D gene is possibly TRBD1 (6 bases). The germline gives CDR1 LGHDT, CDR2 YNNKEL (reference sequence). Trimming removed 4 bases from V and 0 bases from J, with 16 bases in between. CDR3 length equals 17 residues. The CDR3 here is CASSLSTGTSSYNEQFF. The CDR3 DNA reads TGTGCCAGCAGCCTAAGTACCGGGACAAGCTCCTACAATGAGCAGTTCTTC.

This clonotype showed up many times. The V gene is TRBV7-9, the J gene TRBJ2-3; tentative D call: TRBD1 (6 bases). The CDR3 has 14 residues. V lost 1 base, J lost 3 bases, and 8 bases lay in between. CDR1 is SEHNR, CDR2 FQNEAQ, per germline (reference sequence). DNA of the CDR3: TGTGCCAGCAGCTTAGGCAGGGGAACAGATACGCAGTATTTT. It codes for CASSLGRGTDTQYF.

This clonotype was seen more than once but under ten times. The chain is built from TRBV7-2 and TRBJ2-7; no firm D call. V lost 1 base and J 0 bases, leaving 10 bases between the germline ends. The germline V gene encodes CDR1 SGHTA and CDR2 FQGNSA. The CDR3 totals 15 residues. CDR3 coding DNA: TGTGCCAGCAGCTTAGGAGGCCCGAGCTCCTACGAGCAGTACTTC. Amino acids: CASSLGGPSSYEQYF.